This TCR beta chain was recovered during a study of T cell responses to AZD1222 COVID-19 vaccine. The germline V gene has CDR1 LGHDT and CDR2 YNNKEL (reference sequence). V was cut by 0 bases and J by 7 bases, with 7 bases left in between. CDR3 length: 12 residues. The repertoire was sequenced with immunoSEQ multiplex PCR; TCRdb's copy has only in-frame clones and lacks some. The sample lists about 45,000 clones, over 70% seen once, with 18% in the top ten. The receptor was isolated from an adult who received the AZD1222 COVID-19 vaccine. V is TRBV3-1 (or the pseudogene TRBV3-2) and J is TRBJ2-7, with D hard to call. Specimen: peripheral blood, collected 28 days after the second AZD1222 dose. The DNA of the CDR3 is TGTGCCAGCAGCCAAGATCGGTGGGAGCAGTACTTC. It specifies CASSQDRWEQYF.